The present entry profiles one T cell receptor (beta chain) with its context. Its cognate antigen is unknown. The data originate from a study of shared clonotypes between healthy human individuals. The CDR3 loop spans 15 amino acids. The germline V gene has CDR1 SGHDT and CDR2 YYEEEE. Trimming left V 4 bases short and J 5 bases short, with 18 bases between. Clones were sequenced by immunoSEQ multiplex PCR, and TCRdb holds only the in-frame ones, with some missing. The sample gives around 1,100,000 clones, approximately 77% of which show up once; over 0.8% is in the top ten. Study results and caveats: Sequencing depth was predicted to influence how clonotypes are shared among donors.

This chain links TRBV5-6 with TRBJ1-2; D is perhaps TRBD1 (6 bases). Material: memory CD4+ T cells from PBMCs. As to subset: CD45RA-negative fraction. The TCR originated in a young man in good health. Some clones in this sample may be carry-over from other donors' samples. The CDR3 nucleotides are TGTGCCAGCAGCGCACGAACGGGGGCTGGGTATGGCTACACCTTC. Protein: CASSARTGAGYGYTF.